Below are 30 T cell receptor beta chains sequenced from a single sample in a study of PD-1 blockade in classical Hodgkin lymphoma. Relapses following autologous stem cell transplantation were seen in all patients, with brentuximab vedotin exposure varying. Some clones are missing from TCRdb's copy, which holds only in-frame ones; the method was immunoSEQ multiplex PCR. The sample has about 110,000 clones; around 89% are singletons. This sample comprised peripheral blood mononuclear cells (PBMCs), obtained before the second cycle of nivolumab. The receptors stem from a human donor with classical Hodgkin lymphoma.

V usage is TRBV4-2 and J usage is TRBJ2-5; D not certain. Germline values: CDR1 LGHNA, CDR2 YNFKEQ. CDR3 size: 13 residues. The V end was cut by 1 base, the J end by 4 bases, with 7 bases between. The CDR3 DNA reads TGTGCCAGCAGCCAAGGGGTAGGAGAGACCCAGTACTTC. Its protein product is CASSQGVGETQYF.

The count of this clone is one. The V call is TRBV6-6, the J call TRBJ2-1; 9 bases map to TRBD1. V lost 6 bases and J lost 7; bases outside the gene matches: 10. The CDR3 contains 15 residues. CDR1 and CDR2 from the germline V gene are MNHNY and SVGAGI (reference sequence). The CDR3: CASSNTGQGKNEQFF. DNA of the CDR3: TGTGCCAGCAGCAACACGGGACAGGGAAAGAATGAGCAGTTCTTC.

V gene TRBV5-5 combines with J gene TRBJ1-2, with TRBD1 matching over 8 bases. The CDR3 consists of 15 residues. Losses at the gene ends were 4 bases for V and 8 bases for J; bases not matched to a gene: 13. Germline lookup yields CDR1 SGHKS and CDR2 YYEKEE (reference sequence). CDR3 in amino acids: CASSIRDLTGAGYTF. The CDR3 bases are TGTGCCAGCAGCATCCGAGACCTGACAGGGGCCGGCTACACCTTC.

The chain joins TRBV5-6 to TRBJ1-5, with unresolved D. This CDR3 spans 16 amino acids. V lost 4 bases and J 3 bases, leaving 17 bases between the germline ends. Germline CDR1 SGHDT, CDR2 YYEEEE. In DNA, the CDR3 is TGTGCCAGCAGCCGGGGAGGAGACCGAGTCAATCAGCCCCAGCATTTT. Encoded protein: CASSRGGDRVNQPQHF. Looking up the rest from reference TRBV5-6 and TRBJ1-5 gives the full variable domain: DAGVTQSPTHLIKTRGQQVTLRCSPKSGHDTVSWYQQALGQGPQFIFQYYEEEERQRGNFPDRFSGHQFPNYSSELNVNALLLGDSALYLCASSRGGDRVNQPQHFGDGTRLSIL.

This clone was seen just once. Distinct nucleotide sequences in the sample also encode this CDR3. The J gene is TRBJ1-1, the V gene TRBV19; no clear D. In germline, CDR1 is LNHDA, CDR2 SQIVND (reference sequence). Trimming left V 3 bases short and J 1 base short, with 6 bases between. CDR3 length: 13 residues. CDR3: CASSIGGNTEAFF. CDR3 coding DNA: TGTGCCAGTAGTATTGGCGGGAACACTGAAGCTTTCTTT.

The rearrangement uses TRBV4-1 and TRBJ2-1; D unresolved. Trimming left V 1 base short and J 5 bases short, with 9 bases between. Germline CDR1 and CDR2: MGHRA and YSYEKL. The CDR3 spans 14 residues. CDR3 DNA: TGCGCCAGCAGCCAAGTTAGAGCTCACAATGAGCAGTTCTTC. Protein sequence: CASSQVRAHNEQFF.

Concerning this clone: The sample holds other DNA sequences that translate to the same CDR3. V and J are TRBV7-9 and TRBJ1-3; the D is unclear. The CDR3 spans 12 residues. Germline assignment: CDR1 SEHNR and CDR2 FQNEAQ (reference sequence). Trimming left V 6 bases short and J 0 bases short, with 3 bases between. The CDR3 sequence: CASSLSGNTIYF. The CDR3 DNA is TGTGCCAGCAGTCTCTCTGGAAACACCATATATTTT.

This chain connects TRBV6-1 to TRBJ2-3; D is possibly TRBD2 (6 bases). Germline lookup yields CDR1 MNHNS and CDR2 SASEGT. There are 16 residues in the CDR3. With 1 base removed from V and 2 bases from J, the gap between germline ends came to 13 bases. The CDR3 reads CASSEEGTFLTDTQYF. Here the CDR3 DNA reads TGTGCCAGCAGTGAAGAAGGGACTTTCCTCACAGATACGCAGTATTTT.

As DNA, the CDR3 is TGTGCCAGCAGCCTTCATCAGGGGGTCTCTGGAAACACCATATATTTT. Protein product: CASSLHQGVSGNTIYF. J is TRBJ1-3 and V is TRBV5-5, with 7 bases identical to TRBD1. The germline CDR1 and CDR2 sequences are SGHKS and YYEKEE (reference sequence). The CDR3 totals 16 residues. J was trimmed by 0 bases and V by 4 bases; bases with no gene match: 7.

The V gene is TRBV6-6, the J gene TRBJ1-5; D not resolved. Germline V gene data show CDR1 as MNHNY and CDR2 as SVGAGI (reference sequence). Trimming shortened V by 2 bases and J by 3 bases, and 5 bases separated the two germline ends. This CDR3 has 13 amino acids. CDR3 protein: CASSYGVNQPQHF. DNA of the CDR3: TGTGCCAGCAGTTACGGGGTCAATCAGCCCCAGCATTTT.

The chain has TRBV7-9 and TRBJ1-4, with D maybe TRBD1 (5 bases). Germline V gene lookup returns CDR1 SEHNR and CDR2 FQNEAQ (reference sequence). The CDR3 sequence is 16 residues long. Between the trimmed V and J ends, which lost 5 bases and 2 bases, there was a span of 15 bases. The CDR3, as DNA: TGTGCCAGCAGCCCCGGGACGCTTATCACTAATGAAAAACTGTTTTTT. Its translation is CASSPGTLITNEKLFF.

The chain has TRBV5-4 and TRBJ2-1; 8 nucleotides align to TRBD2. The CDR3 contains 13 residues. The junction had 5 bases not matched to a gene; V was cut back by 2 bases and J by 10 bases. CDR1 SGHNT and CDR2 YYREEE come from the germline V gene (reference sequence). As DNA, the CDR3 is TGTGCCAGCAGCTTACCAGCGGGAGACGAGCAGTTCTTC. Its translation is CASSLPAGDEQFF.

This chain joins TRBV28 and TRBJ2-3; D tentatively fits TRBD1 or TRBD2 (5 bases each). CDR3 length: 16 amino acids. V lost 7 bases and J lost 1, with 18 bases in between. Germline CDR1 is MDHEN and CDR2 is SYDVKM. The CDR3 DNA reads TGTGCCAGCACAGGGTTCGGGGTTAAGGGCACAGATACGCAGTATTTT. This sequence encodes CASTGFGVKGTDTQYF. Full variable domain (missing parts from reference TRBV28 and TRBJ2-3): DVKVTQSSRYLVKRTGEKVFLECVQDMDHENMFWYRQDPGLGLRLIYFSYDVKMKEKGDIPEGYSVSREKKERFSLILESASTNQTSMYLCASTGFGVKGTDTQYFGPGTRLTVL.

The rearrangement joins TRBV6-5 to TRBJ1-2, with 10 bases identical to TRBD1. The CDR3 loop spans 14 amino acids. The germline CDR1 and CDR2 sequences are MNHEY and SVGAGI. V lost 10 bases and J lost 7; bases outside the gene matches: 12. The DNA for the CDR3 is TGTGCCACTCGACAGGGGGCAAATGGTGGTGGCTACACCTTC. It is translated as CATRQGANGGGYTF.

The rearrangement uses TRBV6-5 and TRBJ1-2; D perhaps matches TRBD1 (6 bases). Between the trimmed V and J ends, which lost 0 bases and 4 bases, there was a span of 9 bases. CDR3 length equals 14 residues. CDR1 is MNHEY and CDR2 is SVGAGI in the germline V gene. CDR3 in amino acids: CASSYSDSLYGYTF. In nucleotides, the CDR3 is TGTGCCAGCAGTTACTCGGACAGCCTCTATGGCTACACCTTC.

The J gene is TRBJ2-5, the V gene TRBV5-1; D unclear. The CDR3 totals 13 residues. Per the germline V gene, CDR1 is SGHRS and CDR2 is YFSETQ. Trimming stripped 0 bases from V and 1 base from J, with 4 bases between. For the CDR3, the DNA is TGCGCCAGCAGCTTGGGGTTCCAAGAGACCCAGTACTTC. Its translation is CASSLGFQETQYF. The full variable domain, rest sourced from reference TRBV5-1 and TRBJ2-5, is KAGVTQTPRYLIKTRGQQVTLSCSPISGHRSVSWYQQTPGQGLQFLFEYFSETQRNKGNFPGRFSGRQFSNSRSEMNVSTLELGDSALYLCASSLGFQETQYFGPGTRLLVL.

A word on this clone: A read error may produce the germline difference seen at one junction end. The chain links TRBV7-7 to TRBJ2-7, with 9 bases aligning to TRBD2. Germline V CDR1 and CDR2: SSHAT, FNYEAQ (reference sequence). This CDR3 has 15 amino acids. The CDR3 sequence: CASSLESGGSYEQYF. Written as DNA, the CDR3 is TGTGCTAGCAGCTTAGAGAGCGGGGGGTCCTACGAGCAGTACTTC.

The V call is TRBV15, the J call TRBJ1-5, with D unclear. The CDR3 spans 13 residues. V lost 8 bases, J lost 2 bases, and 10 bases lay in between. CDR1 is LNHNV and CDR2 is YYDKDF in the germline V gene (reference sequence). The CDR3 DNA reads as TGTGCCACCGGGGATACGGGCAATCAGCCCCAGCATTTT. Encoded protein: CATGDTGNQPQHF.

The chain joins TRBV30 to TRBJ2-6; D gene ambiguous. There are 14 residues in the CDR3. CDR1 is GTSNPN, CDR2 SVGIG, per germline (reference sequence). The germline V and J ends were trimmed by 1 base and 6 bases, with 10 bases remaining between them. The CDR3 region is CAWSEAGMANVLTF. Written as DNA, the CDR3 is TGTGCCTGGAGTGAAGCTGGGATGGCCAACGTCCTGACTTTC.

CDR3 region: CASSFIGLGQGLGYEQYF. The CDR3 nucleotides read TGTGCCAGCAGCTTCATAGGGCTGGGACAGGGGTTGGGGTACGAGCAGTACTTC. The V and J genes are TRBV13 and TRBJ2-7, with 10 nucleotides matching TRBD1. The CDR3 consists of 18 residues. From germline, CDR1 is PRHDT and CDR2 FYEKMQ (reference sequence). V shed 3 bases, J shed 4 bases, and the junction held 15 bases outside the gene matches.

The chain combines TRBV29-1 with TRBJ1-1; D may be TRBD1 (5 bases). Germline V gives CDR1 SQVTM, CDR2 ANQGSEA. The CDR3 spans 12 residues. The ends were cut back, 5 bases at V and 4 bases at J, with 11 bases in the middle. The CDR3 region has the DNA TGCAGCGTTCTAGGGGTAATCACTGAAGCTTTCTTT. Translated: CSVLGVITEAFF. Using reference TRBV29-1 and TRBJ1-1 for the parts outside the CDR3, the full variable domain is SAVISQKPSRDICQRGTSLTIQCQVDSQVTMMFWYRQQPGQSLTLIATANQGSEATYESGFVIDKFPISRPNLTFSTLTVSNMSPEDSSIYLCSVLGVITEAFFGQGTRLTVV.

The rearrangement links TRBV11-2 to TRBJ2-7; D is ambiguous. Germline V gene sequence: CDR1 SGHAT, CDR2 FQNNGV. The CDR3 covers 12 residues. V gave up 2 bases and J gave up 5 bases, with 7 bases separating them. CDR3 DNA: TGTGCCAGCAGCTTAACTATCAACGAGCAGTACTTC. This encodes CASSLTINEQYF.

The chain links TRBV6-5 to TRBJ2-3; no clear D gene. Per germline, CDR1 MNHEY and CDR2 SVGAGI. The CDR3 is 14 amino acids. V lost 5 bases and J lost 2, with 11 bases in between. CDR3 residues: CASSQLHITDTQYF. The DNA for the CDR3 is TGTGCCAGCAGTCAACTCCACATCACAGATACGCAGTATTTT.

The rearrangement links TRBV5-4 to TRBJ2-1; no firm D call. V lost 6 bases to trimming and J lost 3 bases, with 10 bases between them. The germline V gene has CDR1 SGHNT and CDR2 YYREEE (reference sequence). This CDR3 contains 13 residues. The chain's CDR3 is CASKNPLYNEQFF. CDR3 nucleotides: TGTGCCAGCAAGAACCCCCTCTACAATGAGCAGTTCTTC.

The chain joins TRBV20-1 to TRBJ1-2, with D perhaps matching TRBD1 (5 bases). Germline V gene data show CDR1 as DFQATT and CDR2 as SNEGSKA (reference sequence). The germline V and J ends were trimmed by 3 bases and 7 bases, with 9 bases remaining between them. The CDR3 consists of 11 residues. CDR3 nucleotides: TGCAGTGCTAGGGACATATCTGGCTACACCTTC. Protein sequence: CSARDISGYTF.

The V call is TRBV2, the J call TRBJ1-2; D not resolved. Looked up from germline, CDR1 is SNHLY and CDR2 is FYNNEI. The CDR3 consists of 10 residues. Trimming pared 7 bases from V and 3 bases from J, leaving 3 bases between. The CDR3 region has the DNA TGTGCCAGCATGGACTATGGCTACACCTTC. It specifies CASMDYGYTF.

The chain combines TRBV5-1 with TRBJ1-1, with TRBD1 matching 10 bases. The V segment lost 4 bases and the J segment 0 bases; nucleotides outside the gene matches: 9. Germline V gene data show CDR1 as SGHRS and CDR2 as YFSETQ. The CDR3 has 17 residues. CDR3 in DNA: TGCGCCAGCAGCAAAAGTCCCGGGACAGGGGTGAACACTGAAGCTTTCTTT. Translating it yields CASSKSPGTGVNTEAFF.

The table lists this clone with a count of one. This rearrangement joins TRBV2 to TRBJ2-1; 10 nucleotides match TRBD2. V dropped 6 bases and J dropped 4; count of bases not matched to a gene: 3. Germline-derived CDR1 and CDR2 are SNHLY and FYNNEI. The CDR3 contains 14 residues. The CDR3 DNA is TGTGCCAGCAGGGGGACTAGCGATTACAATGAGCAGTTCTTC. Amino acid sequence: CASRGTSDYNEQFF.

This chain links TRBV7-9 with TRBJ1-1; 7 bases fit TRBD1. Germline-derived CDR1 and CDR2 are SEHNR and FQNEAQ (reference sequence). With V trimmed by 2 bases and J by 7 bases, 10 bases remained unmatched. The CDR3 runs 15 residues. The CDR3 region has the DNA TGTGCCAGCAGCTTATTAGCGGGACAGCTTAATGAAGCTTTCTTT. Translating it yields CASSLLAGQLNEAFF. Filled out from reference TRBV7-9 and TRBJ1-1, the complete variable domain reads DTGVSQNPRHKITKRGQNVTFRCDPISEHNRLYWYRQTLGQGPEFLTYFQNEAQLEKSRLLSDRFSAERPKGSFSTLEIQRTEQGDSAMYLCASSLLAGQLNEAFFGQGTRLTVV.

This rearrangement joins TRBV6-1 to TRBJ2-3; 12 positions match TRBD2. CDR1 is MNHNS, CDR2 SASEGT, per germline. V lost 4 bases, J lost 4 bases, and 6 bases stayed unmatched. The CDR3 contains 16 residues. The CDR3 DNA reads TGTGCCAGCAGTGTAATACTAGCGGGAGGTGCAGATACGCAGTATTTT. Its translation is CASSVILAGGADTQYF.